Sequencing of this TCR beta chain was carried out in a study of shared clonotypes between healthy human individuals. This CDR3 has 14 residues. V was pared by 4 bases and J by 6 bases, with 16 bases between. Per germline, CDR1 SGDLS and CDR2 YYNGEE. Naive CD8 cells lacked CD45RO, underwent positive selection for CCR7 and left out terminally differentiated effector memory CD45RA+ cells. Assay used: immunoSEQ multiplex PCR; TCRdb lists only in-frame clones, some missing. The sample lists hundreds of thousands of clones, nearly 95% seen once, with less than 25% in the top ten. Sequencing was performed on naive CD8+ T cells sorted from blood. This receptor was taken from a young man in good health. V and J are TRBV9 and TRBJ1-1; D unclear. This CDR3 reads CASSPPVGNAEAFF. The CDR3 nucleotides are TGTGCCAGCAGCCCCCCCGTTGGAAACGCTGAAGCTTTCTTT.